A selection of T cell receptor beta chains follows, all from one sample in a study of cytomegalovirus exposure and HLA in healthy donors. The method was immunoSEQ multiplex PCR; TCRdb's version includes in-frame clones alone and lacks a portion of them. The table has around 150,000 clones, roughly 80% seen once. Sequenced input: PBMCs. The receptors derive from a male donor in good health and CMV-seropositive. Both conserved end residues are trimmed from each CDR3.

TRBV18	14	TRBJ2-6	ASSSQGAAGANVLT
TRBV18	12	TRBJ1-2	ASSPKGGSYGYT
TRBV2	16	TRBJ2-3	ASSEPRQSGKSTDTQY
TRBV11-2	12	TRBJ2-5	ASSTHRVQETQY
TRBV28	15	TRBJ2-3	ASSVHRTGDTTDTQY
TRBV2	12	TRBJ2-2	ASSPGVAVRELF
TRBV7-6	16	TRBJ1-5	ASSPSPSYRGRDQPQH
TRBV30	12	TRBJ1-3	AWSDRVTGNTIY
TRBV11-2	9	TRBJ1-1	ASSMTAEAF
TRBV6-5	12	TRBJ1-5	ASSLQGVGQPQH
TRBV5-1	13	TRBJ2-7	ASRPSGGGSYEQY
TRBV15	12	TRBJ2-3	ATNERGSTDTQY
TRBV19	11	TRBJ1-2	ASSIKLLYGYT
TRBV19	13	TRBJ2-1	ASSGRTSGFNEQF
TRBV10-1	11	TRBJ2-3	ASSERRADTQY
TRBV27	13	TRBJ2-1	ASSSGLAGYNEQF
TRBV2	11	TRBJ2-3	ASSASTTDTQY
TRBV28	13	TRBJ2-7	ASSFPDRGFYEQY
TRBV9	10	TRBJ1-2	ASSDRVEGYT
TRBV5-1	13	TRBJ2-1	ASSLPGGSYNEQF
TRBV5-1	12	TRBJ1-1	ASSQDSINTEAF
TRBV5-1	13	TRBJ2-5	ASSGGTGGEETQY
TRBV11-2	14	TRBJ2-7	ASTPDGGRAVREQY
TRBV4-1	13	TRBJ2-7	ASSQGRSGWGEQY
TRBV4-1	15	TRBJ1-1	ASSLTIPGQKNTEAF
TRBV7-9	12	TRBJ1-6	ASSLGQTNSPLH
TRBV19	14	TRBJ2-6	ASCDRGGSGANVLT
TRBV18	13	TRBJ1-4	ASSPAFATNEKLF
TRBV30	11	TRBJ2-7	AWTSTGGYEQY
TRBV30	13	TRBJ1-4	AWSVQDSVGEKLF
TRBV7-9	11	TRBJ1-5	ASSETGNQPQH
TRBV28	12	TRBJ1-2	ASSPVGEGYGYT
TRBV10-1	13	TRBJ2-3	ASSETVASTDTQY
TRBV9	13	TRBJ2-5	ASTEGQGREETQY
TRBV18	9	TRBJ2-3	ASSPEDTQY
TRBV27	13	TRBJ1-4	ASGPIHETREKLF
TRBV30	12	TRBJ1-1	AWSARQPNTEAF
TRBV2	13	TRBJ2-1	ASSELDRGYNEQF
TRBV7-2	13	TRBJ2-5	ASSTRTGGAETQY
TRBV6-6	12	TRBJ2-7	ASRRQGGSEEQY
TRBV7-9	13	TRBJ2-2	ASILVGGPTGELF